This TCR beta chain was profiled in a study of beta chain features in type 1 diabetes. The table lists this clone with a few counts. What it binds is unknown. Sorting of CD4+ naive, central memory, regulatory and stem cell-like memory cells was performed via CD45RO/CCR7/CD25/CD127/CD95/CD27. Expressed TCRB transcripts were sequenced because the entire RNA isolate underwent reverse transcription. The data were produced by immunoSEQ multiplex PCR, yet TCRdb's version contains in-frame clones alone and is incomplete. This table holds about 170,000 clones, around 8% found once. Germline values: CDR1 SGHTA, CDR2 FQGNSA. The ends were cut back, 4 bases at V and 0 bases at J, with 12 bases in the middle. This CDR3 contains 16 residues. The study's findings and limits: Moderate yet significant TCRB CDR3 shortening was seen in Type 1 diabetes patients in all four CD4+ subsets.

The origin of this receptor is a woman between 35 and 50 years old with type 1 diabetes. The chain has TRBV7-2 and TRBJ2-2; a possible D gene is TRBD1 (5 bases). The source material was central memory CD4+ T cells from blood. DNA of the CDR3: TGTGCCAGCAGCTCCCAGGGCGTTACGAACACCGGGGAGCTGTTTTTT. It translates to CASSSQGVTNTGELFF.